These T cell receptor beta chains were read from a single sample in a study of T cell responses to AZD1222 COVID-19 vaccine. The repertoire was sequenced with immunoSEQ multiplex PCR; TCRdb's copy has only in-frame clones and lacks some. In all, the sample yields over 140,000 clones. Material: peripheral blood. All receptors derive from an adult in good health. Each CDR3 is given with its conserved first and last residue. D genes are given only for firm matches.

CDR3 protein: CASSPLGVRAGGDTQYF; J gene: TRBJ2-3; V gene: TRBV11-2; D gene: -
CDR3 protein: CASSQGTDPLYNEQFF; J gene: TRBJ2-1; V gene: TRBV11-3; D gene: TRBD1
CDR3 protein: CASSSLVNTEAFF; J gene: TRBJ1-1; V gene: TRBV27; D gene: -
CDR3 protein: CASSLSHNRGDGYTF; J gene: TRBJ1-2; V gene: TRBV7-3; D gene: -
CDR3 protein: CASRPGQTDSPLHF; J gene: TRBJ1-6; V gene: TRBV5-4; D gene: TRBD1
CDR3 protein: CASSEGRVVGSKQYF; J gene: TRBJ2-7; V gene: TRBV6-1; D gene: -
CDR3 protein: CASSEEGAYGYTF; J gene: TRBJ1-2; V gene: TRBV2; D gene: -
CDR3 protein: CASSQEVVDTQYF; J gene: TRBJ2-3; V gene: TRBV4-3; D gene: -
CDR3 protein: CASSLGQGAIQLFF; J gene: TRBJ1-4; V gene: TRBV19; D gene: TRBD1
CDR3 protein: CASSQTGQGDTEAFF; J gene: TRBJ1-1; V gene: TRBV5-1; D gene: TRBD1
CDR3 protein: CASSTVSNFDEQYF; J gene: TRBJ2-7; V gene: TRBV27; D gene: -
CDR3 protein: CASSQFPTGWPGNTIYF; J gene: TRBJ1-3; V gene: TRBV4-3; D gene: -
CDR3 protein: CASSGQTGTGKGGYTF; J gene: TRBJ1-2; V gene: TRBV5-4; D gene: TRBD1
CDR3 protein: CASSLDSRTNEKLFF; J gene: TRBJ1-4; V gene: TRBV11-3; D gene: -
CDR3 protein: CASSNGPSGNTIYF; J gene: TRBJ1-3; V gene: TRBV5-6; D gene: -
CDR3 protein: CASSLGGGETQYF; J gene: TRBJ2-5; V gene: TRBV5-1; D gene: -
CDR3 protein: CASSLTGFTEAFF; J gene: TRBJ1-1; V gene: TRBV7-2; D gene: TRBD1
CDR3 protein: CASRLTGLGNEKLFF; J gene: TRBJ1-4; V gene: TRBV4-2; D gene: -
CDR3 protein: CASSRPGQGGEQYF; J gene: TRBJ2-7; V gene: TRBV6-2/TRBV6-3; D gene: TRBD1
CDR3 protein: CASSTKGGARDSGNTIYF; J gene: TRBJ1-3; V gene: TRBV25-1; D gene: -